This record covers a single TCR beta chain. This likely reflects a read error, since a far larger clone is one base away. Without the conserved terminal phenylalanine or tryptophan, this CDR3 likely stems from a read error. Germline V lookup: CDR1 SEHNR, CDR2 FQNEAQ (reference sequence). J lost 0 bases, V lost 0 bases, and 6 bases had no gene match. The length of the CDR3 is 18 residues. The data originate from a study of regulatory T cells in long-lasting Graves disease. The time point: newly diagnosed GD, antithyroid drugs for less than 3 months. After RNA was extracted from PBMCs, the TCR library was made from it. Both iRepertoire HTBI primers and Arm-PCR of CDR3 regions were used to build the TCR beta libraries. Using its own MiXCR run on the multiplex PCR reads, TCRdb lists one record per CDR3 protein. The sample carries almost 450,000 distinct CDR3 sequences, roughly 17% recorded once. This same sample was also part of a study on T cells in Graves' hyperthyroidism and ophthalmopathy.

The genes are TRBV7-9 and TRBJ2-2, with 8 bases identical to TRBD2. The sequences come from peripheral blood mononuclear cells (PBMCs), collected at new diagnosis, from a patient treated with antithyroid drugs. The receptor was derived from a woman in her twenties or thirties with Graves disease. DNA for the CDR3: TGTGCCAGCAGCTTAGCCCTTCCGGGGGGGACGAACACCGGGGAGCTGTTTTCT. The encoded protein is CASSLALPGGTNTGELFS.